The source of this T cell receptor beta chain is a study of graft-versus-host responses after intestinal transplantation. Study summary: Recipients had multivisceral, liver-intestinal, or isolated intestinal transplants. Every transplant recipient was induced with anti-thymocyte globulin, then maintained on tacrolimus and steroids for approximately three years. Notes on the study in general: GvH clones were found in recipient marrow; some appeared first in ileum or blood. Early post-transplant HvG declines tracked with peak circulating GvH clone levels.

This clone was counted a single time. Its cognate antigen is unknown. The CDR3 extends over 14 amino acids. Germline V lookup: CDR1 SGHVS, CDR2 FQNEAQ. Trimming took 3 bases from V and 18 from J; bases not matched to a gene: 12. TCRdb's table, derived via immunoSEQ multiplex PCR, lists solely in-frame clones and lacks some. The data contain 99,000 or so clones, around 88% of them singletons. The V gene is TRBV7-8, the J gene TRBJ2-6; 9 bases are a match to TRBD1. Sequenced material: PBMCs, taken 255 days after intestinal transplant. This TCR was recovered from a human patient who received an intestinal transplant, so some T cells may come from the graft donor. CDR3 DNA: TGTGCCAGCAGCTTGGGGAGGACAGGGGCCCCCGGGACTTTC. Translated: CASSLGRTGAPGTF. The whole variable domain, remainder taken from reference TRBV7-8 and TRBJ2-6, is GAGVSQSPRYKVAKRGQDVALRCDPISGHVSLFWYQQALGQGPEFLTYFQNEAQLDKSGLPSDRFFAERPEGSVSTLKIQRTQQEDSAVYLCASSLGRTGAPGTFGAGSRLTVL.